The rows below give T cell receptor beta chains drawn from one sample of a study of blood T cell repertoires in COVID-19. Produced via immunoSEQ multiplex PCR; TCRdb's table is partial and in-frame only. Here the sample spans about 170,000 clones, 83% being singletons. Sequenced material: peripheral blood. The origin of the receptors is a woman older than 75 with acute or convalescent COVID-19. Both conserved end residues are part of each CDR3. D genes are given only for firm matches. Rows give clone size only sometimes, using once, few, many, or a class for an expanded clone.

clone_size: .
d_call: .
v_call: TRBV7-2
j_call: TRBJ2-2
cdr3_nt: TGTGCCAGCAGCTTATTTTCTGGGGGCGTACCCGGGGAGCTGTTTTTT
cdr3_aa: CASSLFSGGVPGELFF

clone_size: .
d_call: TRBD2
v_call: TRBV7-6
j_call: TRBJ2-7
cdr3_nt: TGTGCCAGCAGCTTGGGAAGAGCGGGAGGGCCTCCCTACGAGCAGTACTTC
cdr3_aa: CASSLGRAGGPPYEQYF

clone_size: .
d_call: TRBD1
v_call: TRBV19
j_call: TRBJ1-5
cdr3_nt: TGTGCCAGTAGCAGCGAGACAGGGTTTGGTCAGCCCCAGCATTTT
cdr3_aa: CASSSETGFGQPQHF

clone_size: .
d_call: .
v_call: TRBV28
j_call: TRBJ1-1
cdr3_nt: TGTGCCAGCGTAACCCCACAGGGCTCGGAAGCTTTCTTT
cdr3_aa: CASVTPQGSEAFF

clone_size: .
d_call: .
v_call: TRBV10-2
j_call: TRBJ2-7
cdr3_nt: TGCGCCAGCGTGGAATTTACGGACATTCGATACGAGCAGTACTTC
cdr3_aa: CASVEFTDIRYEQYF

clone_size: .
d_call: .
v_call: TRBV28
j_call: TRBJ1-1
cdr3_nt: TGTGCCAGCAGTAAGCACAGGGCCACTGAAGCTTTCTTT
cdr3_aa: CASSKHRATEAFF

clone_size: .
d_call: .
v_call: TRBV19
j_call: TRBJ2-7
cdr3_nt: TGTGCCAGTAGTGGGCTGAACTACGAGCAGTACTTC
cdr3_aa: CASSGLNYEQYF

clone_size: .
d_call: .
v_call: TRBV4-3
j_call: TRBJ1-5
cdr3_nt: TGCGCCAGCAGCCAAGGTGGAGATCAGCCCCAGCATTTT
cdr3_aa: CASSQGGDQPQHF

clone_size: .
d_call: TRBD2
v_call: TRBV5-8
j_call: TRBJ2-5
cdr3_nt: TGTGCCAGCAGCTTGGCGGCTAGCGGGATCCAAGAGACCCAGTACTTC
cdr3_aa: CASSLAASGIQETQYF

clone_size: few
d_call: TRBD1
v_call: TRBV28
j_call: TRBJ1-2
cdr3_nt: TGTGCCAGCAGTTCCCCCATGGGGACAGGGCATGGCTACACCTTC
cdr3_aa: CASSSPMGTGHGYTF

clone_size: .
d_call: .
v_call: TRBV9
j_call: TRBJ2-3
cdr3_nt: TGTGCCAGCAGCGTAGCCGGAGGGGTAGAGACAGATACGCAGTATTTT
cdr3_aa: CASSVAGGVETDTQYF

clone_size: .
d_call: .
v_call: TRBV28
j_call: TRBJ1-4
cdr3_nt: TGTGCCAGCAAAACAGGCGGGAGCCCTAATGAAAAACTGTTTTTT
cdr3_aa: CASKTGGSPNEKLFF

clone_size: .
d_call: .
v_call: TRBV30
j_call: TRBJ2-3
cdr3_nt: TGTGCCTGGAATCCTCCAAAGGGGGCAGATACGCAGTATTTT
cdr3_aa: CAWNPPKGADTQYF

clone_size: few
d_call: .
v_call: TRBV6-2/TRBV6-3
j_call: TRBJ1-1
cdr3_nt: TGTGCCAGCAGTGACTGGACAGCTGCTGAGGCTTTCTTT
cdr3_aa: CASSDWTAAEAFF

clone_size: .
d_call: TRBD2
v_call: TRBV9
j_call: TRBJ2-7
cdr3_nt: TGTGCCAGCAGCGTAGCGGGGACTAGCGGTTTCAACGAGCAGTACTTC
cdr3_aa: CASSVAGTSGFNEQYF

clone_size: .
d_call: TRBD2
v_call: TRBV7-2
j_call: TRBJ2-7
cdr3_nt: TGTGCCAGCAGCTTATTTTGGACTAGCGGGAAAGCCTACGAGCAGTACTTC
cdr3_aa: CASSLFWTSGKAYEQYF

clone_size: .
d_call: .
v_call: TRBV5-1
j_call: TRBJ2-3
cdr3_nt: TGCGCCAGCAGCCCGGGGGTAAGCGGAAACACAGATACGCAGTATTTT
cdr3_aa: CASSPGVSGNTDTQYF

clone_size: few
d_call: .
v_call: TRBV27
j_call: TRBJ1-6
cdr3_nt: TGTGCCAGCAGCCTACAGGGTTATAATTCACCCCTCCACTTT
cdr3_aa: CASSLQGYNSPLHF

clone_size: few
d_call: TRBD2
v_call: TRBV5-1
j_call: TRBJ2-1
cdr3_nt: TGCGCCAGCAGCTCAGCGGGGGAGACCTACAATGAGCAGTTCTTC
cdr3_aa: CASSSAGETYNEQFF

clone_size: .
d_call: TRBD1
v_call: TRBV7-9
j_call: TRBJ1-1
cdr3_nt: TGTGCCAGCAGCTGGGGACAGGGGTACGGCACTGAAGCTTTCTTT
cdr3_aa: CASSWGQGYGTEAFF

clone_size: few
d_call: TRBD1
v_call: TRBV2
j_call: TRBJ2-7
cdr3_nt: TGTGCCAGCAGGGCCGGGACAGTGTCCTACGAGCAGTACTTC
cdr3_aa: CASRAGTVSYEQYF

clone_size: .
d_call: .
v_call: TRBV28
j_call: TRBJ2-2
cdr3_nt: TGTGCCAGCAGAATTCCAGGAATAAACACCGGGGAGCTGTTTTTT
cdr3_aa: CASRIPGINTGELFF

clone_size: few
d_call: .
v_call: TRBV12-3/TRBV12-4
j_call: TRBJ1-4
cdr3_nt: TGTGCCAGCAGTGCGGGGGGCAGTTGGAGACTGTTTTTT
cdr3_aa: CASSAGGSWRLFF

clone_size: .
d_call: .
v_call: TRBV19
j_call: TRBJ1-2
cdr3_nt: TGTGCCAGTAGTATATTGAGGGGGAACTATGGCTACACCTTC
cdr3_aa: CASSILRGNYGYTF

clone_size: .
d_call: .
v_call: TRBV6-5
j_call: TRBJ2-3
cdr3_nt: TGTGCCAGCAAACGAGGACGGACGAGCGGAGATACGCAGTATTTT
cdr3_aa: CASKRGRTSGDTQYF

clone_size: .
d_call: TRBD1
v_call: TRBV6-2/TRBV6-3
j_call: TRBJ2-1
cdr3_nt: TGTGCCAGCAGTTTGGACAGGATCCAATACAATGAGCAGTTCTTC
cdr3_aa: CASSLDRIQYNEQFF

clone_size: .
d_call: .
v_call: TRBV11-2
j_call: TRBJ1-1
cdr3_nt: TGTGCCAGCAGCTTTTCAGGGGAAGCTTTCTTT
cdr3_aa: CASSFSGEAFF

clone_size: .
d_call: .
v_call: TRBV29-1
j_call: TRBJ2-4
cdr3_nt: TGCAGCGTATCCCCAGGGGGAGGAAACATTCAGTACTTC
cdr3_aa: CSVSPGGGNIQYF

clone_size: few
d_call: .
v_call: TRBV7-9
j_call: TRBJ2-1
cdr3_nt: TGTGCCAGCAGCTTAGGCGGGGAGAACTACAATGAGCAGTTCTTC
cdr3_aa: CASSLGGENYNEQFF

clone_size: .
d_call: .
v_call: TRBV7-9
j_call: TRBJ1-1
cdr3_nt: TGTGCCAGCAGCTCCACCCAAACAGGGTGGGACACTGAAGCTTTCTTT
cdr3_aa: CASSSTQTGWDTEAFF

clone_size: few
d_call: TRBD1
v_call: TRBV18
j_call: TRBJ1-1
cdr3_nt: TGTGCCAGCTCACCACCAACAGGGGAAACTGAAGCTTTCTTT
cdr3_aa: CASSPPTGETEAFF

clone_size: .
d_call: .
v_call: TRBV6-5
j_call: TRBJ1-3
cdr3_nt: TGTGCCAGCAGTCCCATTCAGGGAACTGGAAACACCATATATTTT
cdr3_aa: CASSPIQGTGNTIYF

clone_size: .
d_call: TRBD2
v_call: TRBV18
j_call: TRBJ2-7
cdr3_nt: TGTGCCAGCTCACGATCGTACGCGGGAGAACCCGAGCAGTACTTC
cdr3_aa: CASSRSYAGEPEQYF

clone_size: .
d_call: .
v_call: TRBV5-8
j_call: TRBJ2-1
cdr3_nt: TGTGCCAGCAGCTTCCGCGTCACCGGGGAGCAGTTCTTC
cdr3_aa: CASSFRVTGEQFF

clone_size: many
d_call: .
v_call: TRBV2
j_call: TRBJ2-1
cdr3_nt: TGTGCCAGTGGGCTCGCAGGGGGGACCGGATACAATGAGCAGTTCTTC
cdr3_aa: CASGLAGGTGYNEQFF

clone_size: .
d_call: .
v_call: TRBV12-3/TRBV12-4
j_call: TRBJ1-5
cdr3_nt: TGTGCCAGCAGTTTCCTAGGTTATCAGCCCCAGCATTTT
cdr3_aa: CASSFLGYQPQHF